This note documents a single T cell receptor beta chain sequence. Its antigen is unidentified. The data originate from a study of cytomegalovirus exposure and HLA in healthy donors. The study's findings and limits: The HLA-A and HLA-B alleles of most subjects were reportedly predicted accurately from TCR beta sequences. The study put roughly 160 TCR beta chains on its list as cytomegalovirus-associated.

Germline V gene sequence: CDR1 SQVTM, CDR2 ANQGSEA. CDR3 length: 12 residues. V shed 6 bases and J 3 bases; nucleotides not matched to a gene: 4. Researchers ran the PCR with 60 Vbeta and 13 Jbeta primers. Profiling relied on immunoSEQ multiplex PCR, and the TCRdb table lists in-frame clones only, not all of them. The table has about 270,000 clones, roughly 90% seen once; the top ten hold less than 4.5%. Sequenced sample: PBMCs. The sequence came from a man in his forties in good health and CMV-seropositive. V gene TRBV29-1 combines with J gene TRBJ2-7, with 8 nucleotides matching TRBD2. The CDR3 coding sequence is TGCAGCGTCGAGACTAGCGACTACGAGCAGTACTTC. This gives the protein CSVETSDYEQYF.